This T cell receptor beta chain was profiled in a study of CD8+ T cells in alopecia areata. About the study: Treated individuals took tofacitinib by mouth, 5 to 10 mg twice daily.

Points on this clone: What it binds is unknown. The same CDR3 is also encoded by other DNA sequences in this sample.

Broader study findings: Compared with normal scalp, lesional scalp had higher clonality and more expanded CD8+ clones.

Extracted from the samples, RNA was reverse transcribed into cDNA to serve as the sequencing template. TCRdb's copy holds only in-frame clones and misses some; the assay was immunoSEQ multiplex PCR. The sample contains 100,000 to 150,000 clones, roughly 54% of which appear only once. Patients with alopecia areata provided lesional scalp punch biopsies as well as peripheral blood. The researchers isolated CD4+ and CD8+ T cells from PBMCs by sorting. The germline V gene has CDR1 SGHRS and CDR2 YFSETQ. The V gene lost 0 bases and the J gene lost 0 bases, with 6 bases spanning the gap. The length of the CDR3 is 15 residues.

The sequence was obtained from a human donor with alopecia areata. This specimen was CD4+ T cells sorted from blood, taken at week 0. J is TRBJ2-2 and V is TRBV5-1, with D uncertain. The CDR3 loop reads CASSLGSSNTGELFF. Here the CDR3 DNA reads TGCGCCAGCAGCTTGGGGTCCTCGAACACCGGGGAGCTGTTTTTT.